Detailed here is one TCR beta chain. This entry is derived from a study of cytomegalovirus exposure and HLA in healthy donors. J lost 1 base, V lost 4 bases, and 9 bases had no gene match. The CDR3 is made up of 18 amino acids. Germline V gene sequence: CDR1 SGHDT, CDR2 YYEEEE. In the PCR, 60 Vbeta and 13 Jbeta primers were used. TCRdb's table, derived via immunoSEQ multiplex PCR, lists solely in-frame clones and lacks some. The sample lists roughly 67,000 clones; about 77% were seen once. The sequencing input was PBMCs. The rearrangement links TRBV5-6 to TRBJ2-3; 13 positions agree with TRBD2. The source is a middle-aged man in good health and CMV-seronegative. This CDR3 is CASSTRSLAGGGTDTQYF. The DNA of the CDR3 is TGTGCCAGCAGCACCAGATCACTAGCGGGGGGGGGCACAGATACGCAGTATTTT.